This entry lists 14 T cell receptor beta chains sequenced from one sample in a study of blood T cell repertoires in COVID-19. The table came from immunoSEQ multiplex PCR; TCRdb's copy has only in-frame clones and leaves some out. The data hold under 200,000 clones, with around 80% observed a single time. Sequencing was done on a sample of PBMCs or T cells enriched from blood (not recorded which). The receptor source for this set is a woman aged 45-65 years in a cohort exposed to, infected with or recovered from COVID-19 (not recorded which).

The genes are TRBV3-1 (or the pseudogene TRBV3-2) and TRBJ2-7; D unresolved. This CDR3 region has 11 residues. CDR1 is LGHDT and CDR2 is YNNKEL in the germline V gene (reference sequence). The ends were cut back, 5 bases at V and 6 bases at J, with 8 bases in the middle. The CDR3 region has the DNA TGTGCCAGCAGCGGGCTAACCGAGCAGTACTTC. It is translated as CASSGLTEQYF.

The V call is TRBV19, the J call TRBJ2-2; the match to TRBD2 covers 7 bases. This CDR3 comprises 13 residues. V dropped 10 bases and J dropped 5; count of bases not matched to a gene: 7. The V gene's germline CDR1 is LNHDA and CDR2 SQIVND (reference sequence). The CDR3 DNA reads TGTGCCATATGGGCGGGGGTGACCGGGGAGCTGTTTTTT. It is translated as CAIWAGVTGELFF.

The CDR3 bases are TGTGCCAGCAGCCCGAAAGGGGACTGGGACTACGAGCAGTACTTC. It yields the protein CASSPKGDWDYEQYF. The gene calls are TRBV6-6 and TRBJ2-7, with D possibly TRBD2 on 6 matching bases. The CDR3 covers 15 residues. The germline gives CDR1 MNHNY, CDR2 SVGAGI (reference sequence). The V gene lost 6 bases and the J gene lost 3 bases, with 18 bases spanning the gap.

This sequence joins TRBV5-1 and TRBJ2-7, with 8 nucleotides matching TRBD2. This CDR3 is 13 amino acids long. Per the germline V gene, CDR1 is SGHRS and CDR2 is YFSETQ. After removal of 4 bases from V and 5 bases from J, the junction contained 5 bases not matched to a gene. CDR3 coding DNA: TGCGCCAGCAGCGGAAATAGCGGGAACGAGCAGTACTTC. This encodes CASSGNSGNEQYF.

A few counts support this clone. The CDR3 sequence: CASSIKHGDQPQHF. The CDR3 DNA sequence: TGTGCCAGTAGTATAAAGCACGGGGATCAGCCCCAGCATTTT. This rearrangement joins TRBV19 to TRBJ1-5; D unclear. The V gene lost 2 bases and the J gene lost 5 bases, with 10 bases spanning the gap. The CDR3 is 14 residues long. Germline CDR1 reads LNHDA; CDR2 reads SQIVND (reference sequence).

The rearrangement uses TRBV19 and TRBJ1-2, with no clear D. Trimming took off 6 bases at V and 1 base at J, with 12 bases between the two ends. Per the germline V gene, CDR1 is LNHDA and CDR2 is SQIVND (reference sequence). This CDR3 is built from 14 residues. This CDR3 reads CASSPREGNYGYTF. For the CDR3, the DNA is TGTGCCAGTAGCCCCCGGGAAGGTAACTATGGCTACACCTTC. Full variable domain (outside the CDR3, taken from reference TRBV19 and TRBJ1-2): DGGITQSPKYLFRKEGQNVTLSCEQNLNHDAMYWYRQDPGQGLRLIYYSQIVNDFQKGDIAEGYSVSREKKESFPLTVTSAQKNPTAFYLCASSPREGNYGYTFGSGTRLTVV.

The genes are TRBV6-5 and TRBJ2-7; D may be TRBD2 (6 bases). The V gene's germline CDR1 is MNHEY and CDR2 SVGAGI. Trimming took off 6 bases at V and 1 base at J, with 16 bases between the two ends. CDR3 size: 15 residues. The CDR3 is CASSPSSAVSYEQYF. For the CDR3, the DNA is TGTGCCAGCAGCCCCTCTAGCGCTGTATCCTACGAGCAGTACTTC.

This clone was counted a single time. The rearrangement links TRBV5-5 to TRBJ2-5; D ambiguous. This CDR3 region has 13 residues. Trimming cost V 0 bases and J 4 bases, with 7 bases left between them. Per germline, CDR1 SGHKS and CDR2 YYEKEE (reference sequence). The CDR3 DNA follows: TGTGCCAGCAGCTTGGCCAACTCAGAGACCCAGTACTTC. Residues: CASSLANSETQYF.

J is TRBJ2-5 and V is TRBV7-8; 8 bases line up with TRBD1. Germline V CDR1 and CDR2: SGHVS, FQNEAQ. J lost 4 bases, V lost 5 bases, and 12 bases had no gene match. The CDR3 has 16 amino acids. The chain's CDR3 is CASSHHKETGGETQYF. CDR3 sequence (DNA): TGTGCCAGCAGCCATCATAAAGAAACAGGGGGAGAGACCCAGTACTTC.

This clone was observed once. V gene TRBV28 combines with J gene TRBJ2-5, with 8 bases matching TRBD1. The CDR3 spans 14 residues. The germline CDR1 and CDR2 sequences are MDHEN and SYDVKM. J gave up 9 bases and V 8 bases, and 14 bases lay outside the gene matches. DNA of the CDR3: TGTGCCAGCCGAGGGACAGGCGTCCAGGGGGCCCAGTACTTC. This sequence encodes CASRGTGVQGAQYF.

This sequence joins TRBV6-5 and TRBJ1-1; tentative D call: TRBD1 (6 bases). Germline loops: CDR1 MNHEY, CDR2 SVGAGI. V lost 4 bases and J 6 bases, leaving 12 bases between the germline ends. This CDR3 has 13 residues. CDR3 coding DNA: TGTGCCAGCAGTTTATCACAGGGACCTGAAGCTTTCTTT. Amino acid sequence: CASSLSQGPEAFF.

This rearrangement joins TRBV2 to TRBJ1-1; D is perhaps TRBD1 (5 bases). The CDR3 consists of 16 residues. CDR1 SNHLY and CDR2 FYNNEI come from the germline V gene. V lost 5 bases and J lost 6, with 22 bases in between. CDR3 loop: CASSKTPTAGRAEAFF. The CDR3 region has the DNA TGTGCCAGCAGTAAGACTCCGACAGCTGGCAGGGCTGAAGCTTTCTTT.

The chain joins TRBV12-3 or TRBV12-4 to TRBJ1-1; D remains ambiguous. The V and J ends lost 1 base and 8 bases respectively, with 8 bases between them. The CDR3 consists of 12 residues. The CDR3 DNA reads TGTGCCAGCAGTTTAGAATCGGGGGAAGCTTTCTTT. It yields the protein CASSLESGEAFF.

The CDR3 is CASSPLAGGSGSYEQYF. CDR3 DNA: TGTGCCAGCAGCCCACTAGCGGGGGGCTCCGGCTCCTACGAGCAGTACTTC. This sequence joins TRBV28 and TRBJ2-7, with 12 bases fitting TRBD2. The CDR3 spans 17 residues. In germline, CDR1 is MDHEN, CDR2 SYDVKM. J lost 0 bases, V lost 6 bases, and 9 bases had no gene match.